These 24 T cell receptor beta chains came from one sample sequenced in a study of blood T cell repertoires in COVID-19. Using immunoSEQ multiplex PCR, the repertoire was profiled, and TCRdb retains in-frame clones only, with some absent. The sample contains fewer than 250,000 clones, about 91% of which appear only once. The specimen was peripheral blood. The source of these receptors is a woman aged 40-49 years with acute or convalescent COVID-19.

This rearrangement joins TRBV2 to TRBJ2-5, with D possibly being TRBD1 (5 bases). Trimming cost V 7 bases and J 6 bases, with 18 bases left between them. CDR1 is SNHLY and CDR2 is FYNNEI in the germline V gene. The CDR3 covers 14 residues. CDR3: CASKTSRELQTQYF. The CDR3 region has the DNA TGTGCCAGCAAGACGTCCAGGGAATTACAGACCCAGTACTTC.

V is TRBV11-3 and J is TRBJ1-5; D uncertain. The CDR3 contains 15 residues. Germline CDR1 reads SGHNT; CDR2 reads YENEEA. V was shortened by 5 bases and J by 2 bases, with 13 bases between the two germline ends. The CDR3 nucleotides read TGTGCCAGCAGCCAACACGCGGTGGGCAATCAGCCCCAGCATTTT. Translated: CASSQHAVGNQPQHF.

V usage is TRBV11-2 and J usage is TRBJ2-3; the match to TRBD2 covers 8 bases. CDR1 is SGHAT and CDR2 is FQNNGV in the germline V gene. V was pared by 8 bases and J by 2 bases, with 9 bases of the junction left unmatched. The CDR3 length is 15 residues. CDR3 residues: CASDPLAGPTDTQYF. CDR3 in DNA: TGTGCCAGCGACCCGTTAGCGGGGCCCACAGATACGCAGTATTTT.

The chain employs TRBV7-8 and TRBJ2-5; TRBD2 is a possible D gene (6 bases). The CDR3 runs to 17 residues. Germline V gives CDR1 SGHVS, CDR2 FQNEAQ. V lost 5 bases and J lost 2, with 21 bases in between. CDR3 nucleotide sequence: TGTGCCAGCAGCGTCCTCACCCTACTAGCTGGGCAAGAGACCCAGTACTTC. It codes for CASSVLTLLAGQETQYF.

The rearrangement uses TRBV18 and TRBJ2-1; 9 bases fit TRBD1. The germline V gene has CDR1 KGHSH and CDR2 LQKENI. J was trimmed by 8 bases and V by 3 bases; bases with no gene match: 5. The CDR3 consists of 14 residues. For the CDR3, the DNA is TGTGCCAGCTCACCGGGACAGGGAACGGATGAGCAGTTCTTC. Translation: CASSPGQGTDEQFF. Using reference TRBV18 and TRBJ2-1 for the parts outside the CDR3, the full variable domain is NAGVMQNPRHLVRRRGQEARLRCSPMKGHSHVYWYRQLPEEGLKFMVYLQKENIIDESGMPKERFSAEFPKEGPSILRIQQVVRGDSAAYFCASSPGQGTDEQFFGPGTRLTVL.

The CDR3 DNA reads TGTGCCTGGAGTTCACAGGGGGCGCCCCGGGAGACCCAGTACTTC. This translates into CAWSSQGAPRETQYF. V is TRBV30 and J is TRBJ2-5, with 9 positions matching TRBD1. The V gene's germline CDR1 is GTSNPN and CDR2 SVGIG (reference sequence). The CDR3 has 15 amino acids. J was trimmed by 5 bases and V by 2 bases; bases with no gene match: 9.

V is TRBV19 and J is TRBJ2-1, with TRBD2 matching 8 bases. This CDR3 spans 16 amino acids. The germline V gene has CDR1 LNHDA and CDR2 SQIVND (reference sequence). J gave up 4 bases and V 1 base, and 6 bases lay outside the gene matches. The CDR3 DNA follows: TGTGCCAGTAGTATAGGGGCTAGCGGGTCTTACAATGAGCAGTTCTTC. It encodes CASSIGASGSYNEQFF.

The CDR3 region has the DNA TGTGCCAGCAGTCGCCTTTCGGGACACCCAACCCAGTACTTC. Protein: CASSRLSGHPTQYF. The V and J genes are TRBV6-1 and TRBJ2-5, with D maybe TRBD1 (6 bases). The V end lost 5 bases, the J end lost 8 bases, and 18 bases lay between the germline ends. The germline gives CDR1 MNHNS, CDR2 SASEGT. There are 14 residues in the CDR3.

The gene calls are TRBV7-2 and TRBJ1-2; 7 nucleotides line up with TRBD1. The ends lost 2 bases at V and 2 bases at J; junction bases unmatched: 8. Per germline, CDR1 SGHTA and CDR2 FQGNSA. This CDR3 is 16 amino acids long. The CDR3 DNA reads TGTGCCAGCAGCTTATTAGGTCCGGGACAGAACTATGGCTACACCTTC. This sequence encodes CASSLLGPGQNYGYTF. Full variable domain (outside the CDR3, taken from reference TRBV7-2 and TRBJ1-2): GAGVSQSPSNKVTEKGKDVELRCDPISGHTALYWYRQSLGQGLEFLIYFQGNSAPDKSGLPSDRFSAERTGGSVSTLTIQRTQQEDSAVYLCASSLLGPGQNYGYTFGSGTRLTVV.

This clone has just one count. V is TRBV19 and J is TRBJ2-1, with 10 bases matching TRBD2. Germline V gene sequence: CDR1 LNHDA, CDR2 SQIVND (reference sequence). V was pared by 6 bases and J by 8 bases, with 10 bases of the junction left unmatched. There are 15 residues in the CDR3. The CDR3 nucleotides are TGTGCCAGTAGCCGAGCGGGGGGGCCCGGCGATGAGCAGTTCTTC. Amino acid sequence: CASSRAGGPGDEQFF.

V is TRBV4-1 and J is TRBJ1-3, with 8 positions matching TRBD1. The junction had 4 bases not matched to a gene; V was cut back by 2 bases and J by 4 bases. Germline CDR1 MGHRA, CDR2 YSYEKL. The CDR3 is made up of 15 amino acids. The CDR3 DNA follows: TGCGCCAGCAGCCAACAGGGGGCGCAGGGAAACACCATATATTTT. Translation gives CASSQQGAQGNTIYF.

For the CDR3, the DNA is TGTGCCAGTAGTATCGAGTGGGACAAAGACTATGGCTACACCTTC. Its protein product is CASSIEWDKDYGYTF. V is TRBV19 and J is TRBJ1-2; D may be TRBD1 (6 bases). From germline, CDR1 is LNHDA and CDR2 SQIVND (reference sequence). The CDR3 is 15 amino acids. Trimming shortened V by 3 bases and J by 3 bases, and 14 bases separated the two germline ends.

This chain connects TRBV5-4 to TRBJ1-3; D gene unclear. The CDR3 totals 16 residues. V was cut by 4 bases and J by 0 bases, with 14 bases left in between. CDR1 is SGHNT, CDR2 YYREEE, per germline (reference sequence). As DNA, the CDR3 is TGTGCCAGCAGCATTTCCAGTCGCAACTCTGGAAACACCATATATTTT. Its translation: CASSISSRNSGNTIYF.

The chain links TRBV2 to TRBJ1-1; D unresolved. Germline CDR1 is SNHLY and CDR2 is FYNNEI. This CDR3 is 12 amino acids long. V was cut by 9 bases and J by 4 bases, with 12 bases left in between. CDR3 nucleotides: TGTGCCAGTACGCGGGAGGGCACTGAAGCTTTCTTT. Translating gives CASTREGTEAFF.

The V gene is TRBV18, the J gene TRBJ1-2, with D possibly TRBD1 on 5 matching bases. In germline, CDR1 is KGHSH, CDR2 LQKENI. The CDR3 loop spans 14 amino acids. The germline V and J ends were trimmed by 2 bases and 7 bases, with 14 bases remaining between them. In DNA, the CDR3 is TGTGCCAGCTCACCAGGAGCAGGGACTCCTGGCTACACCTTC. It codes for CASSPGAGTPGYTF.

V is TRBV5-1 and J is TRBJ1-6, with D maybe TRBD1 (6 bases). Trimming pared 0 bases from V and 8 bases from J, leaving 12 bases between. CDR1 and CDR2 from the germline V gene are SGHRS and YFSETQ. The CDR3 length is 15 residues. The CDR3 sequence: CASSLAAGVYSPLHF. For the CDR3, the DNA is TGCGCCAGCAGCTTGGCCGCAGGGGTATATTCACCCCTCCACTTT. The whole variable domain, filled in from reference TRBV5-1 and TRBJ1-6, reads KAGVTQTPRYLIKTRGQQVTLSCSPISGHRSVSWYQQTPGQGLQFLFEYFSETQRNKGNFPGRFSGRQFSNSRSEMNVSTLELGDSALYLCASSLAAGVYSPLHFGNGTRLTVT.

The chain joins TRBV19 to TRBJ2-3; TRBD2 aligns across 11 bases. The CDR3 is 17 amino acids. CDR1 LNHDA and CDR2 SQIVND come from the germline V gene (reference sequence). J lost 6 bases, V lost 0 bases, and 8 bases had no gene match. CDR3 amino acids: CASSIDTVAGGPDTQYF. DNA for the CDR3: TGTGCCAGTAGTATAGATACGGTAGCGGGGGGGCCGGATACGCAGTATTTT.

This clone was seen once. The chain is built from TRBV27 and TRBJ1-2; weak D call: TRBD1 (5 bases). V was trimmed by 5 bases and J by 4 bases, leaving 11 bases between them. CDR1 MNHEY and CDR2 SMNVEV come from the germline V gene (reference sequence). The CDR3 runs 13 residues. The CDR3, as DNA: TGTGCCAGCAGTATGCAGGGTATCTATGGCTACACCTTC. Translated: CASSMQGIYGYTF.

This chain joins TRBV19 and TRBJ1-6; TRBD1 aligns across 7 bases. The germline gives CDR1 LNHDA, CDR2 SQIVND (reference sequence). Trimming at V came to 5 bases and at J to 6 bases, leaving 7 bases not matched to a gene. The CDR3 extends over 15 amino acids. The DNA of the CDR3 is TGTGCCAGTAGTGTGAACAGGGGACTTAATTCACCCCTCCACTTT. Its translation: CASSVNRGLNSPLHF. Complete variable domain (other parts from reference TRBV19 and TRBJ1-6): DGGITQSPKYLFRKEGQNVTLSCEQNLNHDAMYWYRQDPGQGLRLIYYSQIVNDFQKGDIAEGYSVSREKKESFPLTVTSAQKNPTAFYLCASSVNRGLNSPLHFGNGTRLTVT.

The chain employs TRBV18 and TRBJ2-3, with D possibly matching TRBD2 (6 bases). The germline V gene has CDR1 KGHSH and CDR2 LQKENI. There are 12 residues in the CDR3. The V gene lost 6 bases and the J gene lost 6 bases, with 10 bases spanning the gap. In DNA, the CDR3 is TGTGCCAGCTCTTCCCGGGGGGATACGCAGTATTTT. Translated, it gives CASSSRGDTQYF.

This chain joins TRBV3-1 (or the pseudogene TRBV3-2) and TRBJ1-4, with D uncertain. V lost 0 bases, J lost 8 bases, and 13 bases lay in between. The CDR3 sequence is 15 residues long. Germline lookup yields CDR1 LGHDT and CDR2 YNNKEL (reference sequence). The CDR3 protein is CASSQEEGRREKLFF. CDR3 sequence (DNA): TGTGCCAGCAGCCAAGAAGAGGGCAGGAGGGAAAAACTGTTTTTT.

The J gene is TRBJ1-2, the V gene TRBV18; no clear D gene. Germline assignment: CDR1 KGHSH and CDR2 LQKENI. CDR3 length: 15 residues. V gave up 0 bases and J gave up 5 bases, with 13 bases separating them. The CDR3 DNA reads TGTGCCAGCTCACCACCGATCCGGGGAGGGTATGGCTACACCTTC. Amino acids: CASSPPIRGGYGYTF.

The rearrangement joins TRBV2 to TRBJ2-5; 10 bases align to TRBD1. CDR1 SNHLY and CDR2 FYNNEI come from the germline V gene. V trimming: 5 bases; J trimming: 5 bases; junction bases outside the gene matches: 8. The CDR3 consists of 15 residues. The CDR3 nucleotides are TGTGCCAGCAGTAAAGACAGGGGGCATGGGGAGACCCAGTACTTC. Amino acid sequence: CASSKDRGHGETQYF.

The rearrangement uses TRBV6-6 and TRBJ2-3; 7 nucleotides agree with TRBD1. The CDR3 is 15 amino acids. CDR1 is MNHNY, CDR2 SVGAGI, per germline (reference sequence). V shed 2 bases and J 1 base; nucleotides not matched to a gene: 3. DNA for the CDR3: TGTGCCAGCAGTTACCCCGACAGGGGCACAGATACGCAGTATTTT. Encoded protein: CASSYPDRGTDTQYF.